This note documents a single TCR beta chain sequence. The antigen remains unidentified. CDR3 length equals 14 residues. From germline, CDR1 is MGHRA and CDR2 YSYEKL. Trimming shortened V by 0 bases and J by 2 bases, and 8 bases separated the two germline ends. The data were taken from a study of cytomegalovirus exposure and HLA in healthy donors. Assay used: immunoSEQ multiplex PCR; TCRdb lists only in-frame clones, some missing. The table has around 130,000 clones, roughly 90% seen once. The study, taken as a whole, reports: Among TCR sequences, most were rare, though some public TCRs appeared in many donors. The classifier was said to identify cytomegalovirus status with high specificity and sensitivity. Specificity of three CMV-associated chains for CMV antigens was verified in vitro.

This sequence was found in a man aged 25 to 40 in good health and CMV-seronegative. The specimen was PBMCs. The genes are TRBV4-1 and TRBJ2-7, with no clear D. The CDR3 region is CASSQELGAYEQYF. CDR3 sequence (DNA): TGCGCCAGCAGCCAAGAATTGGGCGCCTACGAGCAGTACTTC.